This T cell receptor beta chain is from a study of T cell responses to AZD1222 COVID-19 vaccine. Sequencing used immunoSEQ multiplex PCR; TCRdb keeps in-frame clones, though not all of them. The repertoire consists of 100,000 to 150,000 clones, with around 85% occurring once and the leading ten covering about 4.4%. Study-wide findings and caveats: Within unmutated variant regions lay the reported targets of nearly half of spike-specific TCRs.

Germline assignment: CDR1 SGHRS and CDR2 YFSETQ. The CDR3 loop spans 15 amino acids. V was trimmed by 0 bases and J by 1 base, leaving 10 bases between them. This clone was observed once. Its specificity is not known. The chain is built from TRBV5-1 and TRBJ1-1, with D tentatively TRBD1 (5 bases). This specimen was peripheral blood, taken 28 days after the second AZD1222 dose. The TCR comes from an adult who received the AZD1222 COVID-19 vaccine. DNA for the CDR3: TGCGCCAGCAGCTTGGTGCCAGGGCAGAACACTGAAGCTTTCTTT. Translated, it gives CASSLVPGQNTEAFF. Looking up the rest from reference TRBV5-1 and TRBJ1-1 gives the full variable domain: KAGVTQTPRYLIKTRGQQVTLSCSPISGHRSVSWYQQTPGQGLQFLFEYFSETQRNKGNFPGRFSGRQFSNSRSEMNVSTLELGDSALYLCASSLVPGQNTEAFFGQGTRLTVV.